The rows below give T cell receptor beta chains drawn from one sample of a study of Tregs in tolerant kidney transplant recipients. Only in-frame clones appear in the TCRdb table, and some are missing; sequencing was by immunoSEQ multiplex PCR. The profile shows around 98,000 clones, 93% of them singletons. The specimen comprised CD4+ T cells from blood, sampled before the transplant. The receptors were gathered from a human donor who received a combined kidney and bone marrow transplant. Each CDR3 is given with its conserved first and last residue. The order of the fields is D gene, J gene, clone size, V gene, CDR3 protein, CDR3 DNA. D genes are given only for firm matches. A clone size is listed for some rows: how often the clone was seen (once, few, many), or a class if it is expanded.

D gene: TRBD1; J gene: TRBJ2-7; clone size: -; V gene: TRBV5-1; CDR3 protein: CASSPDRASAYEQYF; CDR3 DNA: TGCGCCAGCAGTCCCGACAGGGCGTCGGCCTACGAGCAGTACTTC
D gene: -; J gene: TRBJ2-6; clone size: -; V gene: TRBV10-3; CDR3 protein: CATRSGANVLTF; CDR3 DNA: TGTGCCACCCGCTCTGGGGCCAACGTCCTGACTTTC
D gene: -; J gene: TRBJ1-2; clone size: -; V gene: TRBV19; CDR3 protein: CATTLRQGQWLYGYTF; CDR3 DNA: TGTGCCACCACACTTCGGCAGGGCCAATGGCTTTATGGCTACACCTTC
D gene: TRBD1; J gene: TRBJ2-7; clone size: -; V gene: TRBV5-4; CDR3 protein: CASSLDRYEQYF; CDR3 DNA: TGTGCCAGTAGCTTGGACAGGTACGAGCAGTACTTC
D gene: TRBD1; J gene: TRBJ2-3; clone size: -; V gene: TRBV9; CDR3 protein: CASSVAKTGMQYF; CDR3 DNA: TGTGCCAGCAGCGTAGCTAAGACAGGGATGCAGTATTTT
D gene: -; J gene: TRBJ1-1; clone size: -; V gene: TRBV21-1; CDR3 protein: CASSNRERRTEAFF; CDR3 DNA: TGTGCCAGCAGCAACAGGGAAAGGAGAACTGAAGCTTTCTTT
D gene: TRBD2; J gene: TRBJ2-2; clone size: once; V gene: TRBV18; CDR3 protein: CASSPPSTSGRMNTGELFF; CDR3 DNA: TGTGCCAGCTCACCACCCTCCACTAGCGGGAGAATGAACACCGGGGAGCTGTTTTTT
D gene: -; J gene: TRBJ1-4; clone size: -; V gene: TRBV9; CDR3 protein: CASSPRPRGDEKLFF; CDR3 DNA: TGTGCCAGCAGCCCCCGGCCCCGAGGAGATGAAAAACTGTTTTTT
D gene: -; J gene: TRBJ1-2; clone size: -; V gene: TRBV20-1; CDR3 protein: CSETNRRGYTF; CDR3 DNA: TGCAGTGAAACGAACAGGCGAGGCTACACCTTC
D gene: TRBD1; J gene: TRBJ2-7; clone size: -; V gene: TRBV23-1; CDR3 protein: CASSQGDSPISYEQYF; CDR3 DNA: TGCGCCAGCAGTCAAGGGGACAGCCCCATCTCCTACGAGCAGTACTTC
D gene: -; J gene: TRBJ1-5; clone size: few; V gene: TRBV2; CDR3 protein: CASSDRLQNQPQHF; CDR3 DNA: TGTGCCAGCAGTGACAGGTTGCAGAATCAGCCCCAGCATTTT
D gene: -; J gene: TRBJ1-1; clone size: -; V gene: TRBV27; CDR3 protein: CASRKDYQDTEAFF; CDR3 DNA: TGTGCCAGCAGAAAGGATTACCAGGACACTGAAGCTTTCTTT
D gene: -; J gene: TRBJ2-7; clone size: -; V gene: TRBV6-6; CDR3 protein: CASSKTTAYEQYF; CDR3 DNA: TGTGCCAGCTCAAAGACTACAGCCTACGAGCAGTACTTC
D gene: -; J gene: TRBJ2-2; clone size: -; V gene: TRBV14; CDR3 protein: CASSQKITHNTGELFF; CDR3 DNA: TGTGCCAGCAGCCAAAAAATAACACATAACACCGGGGAGCTGTTTTTT
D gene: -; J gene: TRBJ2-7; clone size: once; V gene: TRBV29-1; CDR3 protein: CSVGQGNYEQYF; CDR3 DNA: TGCAGCGTTGGTCAGGGGAACTACGAGCAGTACTTC
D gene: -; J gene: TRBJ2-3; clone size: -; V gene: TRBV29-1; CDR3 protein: CSVDGTTTDTQYF; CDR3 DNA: TGCAGCGTTGACGGGACAACCACAGATACGCAGTATTTT
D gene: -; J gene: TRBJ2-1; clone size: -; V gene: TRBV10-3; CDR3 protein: CAISGGQGDEQFF; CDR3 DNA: TGTGCCATCAGTGGTGGGCAGGGTGATGAGCAGTTCTTC
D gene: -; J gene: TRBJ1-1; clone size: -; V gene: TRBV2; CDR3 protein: CASTLDRNTEAFF; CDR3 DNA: TGTGCCAGCACTTTAGACAGGAACACTGAAGCTTTCTTT
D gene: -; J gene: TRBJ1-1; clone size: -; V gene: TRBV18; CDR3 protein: CASSPFAGTEAFF; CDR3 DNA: TGTGCCAGCTCACCTTTCGCGGGTACTGAAGCTTTCTTT
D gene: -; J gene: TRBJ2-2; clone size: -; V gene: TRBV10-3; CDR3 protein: CAITYQGGELFF; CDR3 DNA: TGTGCCATCACCTACCAGGGCGGGGAGCTGTTTTTT
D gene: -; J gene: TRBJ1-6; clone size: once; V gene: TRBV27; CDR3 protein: CASTYGSTYNSPLHF; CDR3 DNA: TGTGCCAGCACGTATGGGAGCACCTATAATTCACCCCTCCACTTT
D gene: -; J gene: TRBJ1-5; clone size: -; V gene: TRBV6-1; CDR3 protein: CASSGGYSNQPQHF; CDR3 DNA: TGTGCCAGCAGTGGAGGGTATAGCAATCAGCCCCAGCATTTT
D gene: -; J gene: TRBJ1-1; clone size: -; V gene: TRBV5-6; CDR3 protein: CASSPIRGFATEAFF; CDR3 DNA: TGTGCCAGCAGCCCAATTAGAGGGTTTGCCACTGAAGCTTTCTTT
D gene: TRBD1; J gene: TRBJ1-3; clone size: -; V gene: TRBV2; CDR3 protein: CASRPRQGVEVHTIYF; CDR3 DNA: TGTGCCAGCAGGCCGAGACAGGGGGTTGAGGTCCACACCATATATTTT
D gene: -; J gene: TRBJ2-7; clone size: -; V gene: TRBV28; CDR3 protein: CASSLRPGYYEQYF; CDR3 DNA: TGTGCCAGCAGTTTGAGGCCAGGGTACTACGAGCAGTACTTC
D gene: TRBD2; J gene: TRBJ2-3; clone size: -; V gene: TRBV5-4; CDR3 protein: CASSLPGGRPTDTQYF; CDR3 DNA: TGTGCCAGCAGCTTGCCGGGGGGGCGACCCACAGATACGCAGTATTTT
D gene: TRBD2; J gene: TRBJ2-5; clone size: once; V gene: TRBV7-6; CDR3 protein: CASSTRLAGPFQETQYF; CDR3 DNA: TGTGCCAGCAGCACCAGACTAGCGGGGCCTTTTCAAGAGACCCAGTACTTC